These 3 T cell receptor beta chains were all obtained from the same sample, sequenced in a study of regulatory T cells in long-lasting Graves disease (dated by TCRdb to the early 2020s). Library construction relied on multiplex PCR. The sequencing machine was an Illumina HiSeq 4000. To build TCR beta libraries, CDR3 regions were amplified by Arm-PCR using iRepertoire HTBI primers. TCRdb's own reprocessing of the public reads used fastp at Q25 and MiXCR and kept productive beta chains. Rows merge per CDR3 protein into single entries with the most common DNA and genes. The sample table contains 200,000 to 250,000 distinct CDR3 sequences; only one count was recorded for just over 20% of them. The top ten constitute about 14% of the sample. According to the study, the label for this sample's time point signals: newly diagnosed GD, antithyroid drugs for less than 3 months. For both TCR sequencing and RNA sequencing, RNA was extracted from PBMCs using TRIzol.

This sample comprised peripheral blood mononuclear cells (PBMCs), obtained at new diagnosis, from a patient treated with antithyroid drugs. Receptors were obtained from a female donor with Graves disease.

In its sample, this clonotype was seen many times. V is TRBV7-2 and J is TRBJ1-1; TRBD1 might be the D (5 bases). Germline V lookup: CDR1 SGHTA, CDR2 FQGNSA. This CDR3 is 17 amino acids long. V lost 5 bases and J 0 bases, leaving 19 bases between the germline ends. The CDR3, as DNA: TGTGCCAGCAGCCTCCGACCCGGGGGACGGATGAACACTGAAGCTTTCTTT. Translation gives CASSLRPGGRMNTEAFF. Using reference TRBV7-2 and TRBJ1-1 for the parts outside the CDR3, the full variable domain is GAGVSQSPSNKVTEKGKDVELRCDPISGHTALYWYRQSLGQGLEFLIYFQGNSAPDKSGLPSDRFSAERTGGSVSTLTIQRTQQEDSAVYLCASSLRPGGRMNTEAFFGQGTRLTVV.

This clonotype was recorded at least ten times. The V call is TRBV5-1, the J call TRBJ2-7; D is unclear. V was pared by 2 bases and J by 0 bases, with 9 bases between. This CDR3 has 14 amino acids. From germline, CDR1 is SGHRS and CDR2 YFSETQ. The chain's CDR3 is CASSFSGVSYEQYF. In DNA form, the CDR3 reads TGCGCCAGCAGCTTTTCGGGCGTCTCCTACGAGCAGTACTTC.

At least ten counts were recorded for this clonotype. The CDR3 sequence is CASSFYRTAGNTIYF. CDR3 DNA: TGTGCCAGCAGTTTTTACCGGACAGCTGGAAACACCATATATTTT. J is TRBJ1-3 and V is TRBV12-3 or TRBV12-4; a possible D gene is TRBD1 (6 bases). CDR3 length: 15 residues. Trimming took 3 bases from V and 2 from J, leaving 11 bases between them.